This is a list of T cell receptor beta chains from one sample in a study of T cells after yellow fever vaccination. TCRdb called the 5' RACE reads again in MiXCR, with one record for every CDR3 protein. The sample carries around 350,000 distinct CDR3 sequences, around 10% recorded once. The sequencing used PBMCs, collected on the day of the first yellow fever vaccination. The receptor source for this set is a man aged 18 to 29 who received the YFV17D yellow fever vaccine. CDR3s include the opening cysteine and the closing phenylalanine or tryptophan. The order of the fields is clone size, J gene, D gene, V gene, CDR3 protein, CDR3 DNA. D genes are given only for firm matches. Size is omitted from some rows. Given values are once, few, many or a class for expanded clones.

many | TRBJ2-2 | TRBD2 | TRBV20-1 | CSARRTSGNTGELFF | TGCAGTGCTAGAAGGACTAGCGGAAACACCGGGGAGCTGTTTTTT
NA | TRBJ1-1 | TRBD1 | TRBV7-9 | CASSLAQGANAEAFF | TGTGCCAGCAGCTTAGCGCAGGGGGCGAACGCTGAAGCTTTCTTT
NA | TRBJ2-1 | TRBD1 | TRBV5-1 | CASSPLQYRDREGNEQFF | TGCGCCAGCAGCCCACTCCAATACCGGGACAGGGAGGGGAATGAGCAGTTCTTC
few | TRBJ2-7 | NA | TRBV5-1 | CASSLNGVSSYEQYF | TGCGCCAGCAGCTTGAACGGGGTCAGCTCCTACGAGCAGTACTTC
many | TRBJ2-1 | TRBD1 | TRBV15 | CATSRVRGRVEQFF | TGTGCCACCAGCAGAGTCAGGGGGCGCGTTGAGCAGTTCTTC
NA | TRBJ2-7 | NA | TRBV6-2/TRBV6-3 | CASSLRHAVTYEQYF | TGTGCCAGCAGTCTCCGACATGCAGTTACCTACGAGCAGTACTTC
NA | TRBJ2-5 | NA | TRBV12-3/TRBV12-4 | CASSINRETQYF | TGTGCCAGCAGCATAAATAGGGAGACCCAGTACTTC
few | TRBJ2-1 | TRBD2 | TRBV9 | CASSVGGGQDYNEQFF | TGTGCCAGCAGCGTCGGGGGGGGGCAGGACTACAATGAGCAGTTCTTC
NA | TRBJ1-2 | TRBD1 | TRBV18 | CASQAPHRGEGYTF | TGTGCCAGCCAAGCCCCACACAGGGGAGAAGGCTACACCTTC
many | TRBJ2-2 | NA | TRBV12-3/TRBV12-4 | CASSSASGGHYTGELFF | TGTGCCAGCAGTTCCGCCTCAGGGGGGCACTACACCGGGGAGCTGTTTTTT
many | TRBJ1-2 | NA | TRBV29-1 | CSVTGYYGYTF | TGCAGCGTAACGGGGTACTATGGCTACACCTTC
NA | TRBJ2-7 | TRBD2 | TRBV6-2/TRBV6-3 | CASSYSRRTSGGFSYEQYF | TGTGCCAGCAGTTACTCCCGGAGAACTAGCGGGGGGTTCTCCTACGAGCAGTACTTC
NA | TRBJ1-1 | NA | TRBV4-1 | CASSQGFGGNTEAFF | TGCGCCAGCAGCCAAGGCTTTGGGGGGAACACTGAAGCTTTCTTT
NA | TRBJ2-2 | TRBD1 | TRBV7-2 | CASSQDRGRIGELFF | TGTGCCAGCAGCCAAGACAGGGGGCGCATCGGGGAGCTGTTTTTT
few | TRBJ2-5 | NA | TRBV6-1 | CASSPRVRRETQYF | TGTGCCAGCAGTCCCCGGGTACGGAGGGAGACCCAGTACTTC
many | TRBJ1-5 | NA | TRBV6-2/TRBV6-3 | CASSLGQLNQPQHF | TGTGCCAGCAGTCTCGGACAGCTGAATCAGCCCCAGCATTTT
many | TRBJ2-5 | NA | TRBV15 | CATRRGGETQYF | TGTGCCACTAGGAGGGGTGGGGAGACCCAGTACTTC
few | TRBJ1-5 | NA | TRBV19 | CATARSGNQPQHF | TGTGCGACTGCCCGGTCCGGCAATCAGCCCCAGCATTTT
few | TRBJ2-3 | NA | TRBV7-2 | CASSTGGGDTQYF | TGTGCCAGCAGCACCGGGGGTGGTGATACGCAGTATTTT
few | TRBJ2-5 | NA | TRBV7-6 | CASSFNRVIGETQYF | TGTGCCAGCAGCTTCAACAGGGTAATTGGAGAGACCCAGTACTTC
NA | TRBJ1-6 | NA | TRBV12-3/TRBV12-4 | CASRLSRNSPLHF | TGTGCCAGCAGACTCTCCAGAAATTCACCCCTCCACTTT
few | TRBJ1-6 | TRBD1 | TRBV7-9 | CASSTGTGDSPLHF | TGTGCCAGCAGCACCGGGACAGGGGATTCACCCCTCCACTTT
few | TRBJ2-7 | NA | TRBV5-6 | CASSRGLDYEQYF | TGTGCCAGCAGCCGCGGTCTGGACTACGAGCAGTACTTC
many | TRBJ1-5 | NA | TRBV6-1 | CASSEALPTPWQPQHF | TGTGCCAGCAGTGAAGCATTGCCGACCCCATGGCAGCCCCAGCATTTT
few | TRBJ1-4 | NA | TRBV28 | CASSLMAPGVIDEKLFF | TGTGCCAGCAGTTTAATGGCCCCGGGAGTGATAGATGAAAAACTGTTTTTT
few | TRBJ2-1 | NA | TRBV7-3 | CASSLGGKITEQFF | TGTGCCAGCAGCTTAGGGGGAAAGATCACGGAGCAGTTCTTC
few | TRBJ2-2 | TRBD2 | TRBV11-2 | CASSSPFDGGGAYQTGELFF | TGTGCCAGCAGCTCTCCGTTTGACGGCGGGGGGGCCTATCAAACCGGGGAGCTGTTTTTT
NA | TRBJ2-3 | TRBD2 | TRBV29-1 | CSANGLAGTTDTQYF | TGCAGCGCGAACGGACTAGCGGGGACCACAGATACGCAGTATTTT